This T cell receptor beta chain was identified in a study of blood T cell repertoires in COVID-19 (dated by TCRdb to the early 2020s). Regarding the study in general: The collaborator samples originated in the United States, Italy and Spain and spanned the acute and convalescent phases of COVID-19. The prospective study material was composed of cDNA or gDNA derived from T cells, B-cell-depleted T cells, or PBMCs. Where available, HLA class I and class II types were obtained from metadata supplied by the sample provider rather than from assay-based typing. The dataset comprised deeply sampled blood TCRbeta repertoires from subjects exposed to, actively infected with, or recovered from COVID-19. Samples were obtained from the ongoing ImmuneRACE study (first 160 participants) and from approximately 1,200 subjects provided by 6 global collaborators. The repertoires were released in a freely available public database intended as a resource for research on the immune response to SARS-CoV-2. Nearly every sample came with metadata listing a de-identified subject ID, COVID-19 status, age in years and sex. General conclusions and limits of the study: The quantity of clinical and demographic metadata differed by source and by participant and was supplied without curation.

TCRbeta CDR3 regions were amplified from genomic DNA using the immunoSEQ Assay, a bias-controlled multiplex PCR. The paper's processing steps were these. Nucleated cell counts per sample were estimated from amplification of reference gene primers within the assay. Sequence reads were collapsed and filtered to measure the absolute abundance of every unique TCRbeta CDR3 rearrangement. For each sample, productive Simpson clonality was calculated as the square root of Simpson's diversity index over productive rearrangements. Drawn from immuneACCESS, this table holds only the in-frame rearrangements with V and J called that TCRdb kept. Clones are partly lost; checked studies trace under half to an unresolved V gene and leave the rest unexplained. V, J and clone size reflect that table, while D and trimming were determined from the DNA. This sample is represented by around 83,000 clones; under 90% of them were singletons. The top ten constitute about 14% of the sample.

Each collaborating institution followed its own protocols to collect whole blood in K2EDTA tubes. For TCRbeta analysis, collaborators shipped samples as frozen whole blood, isolated PBMCs, or DNA extracted from either of those sample types. On this clone itself: It lacks a known antigen. Base qualities are not recorded, but no much larger clone differs from it by a single base.

The CDR3 runs 15 residues from the cysteine to the phenylalanine. Left in the record is the CDR3 DNA by itself, 45 bases read in frame from the first base. According to the germline V gene (reference sequence), CDR1 reads GTSNPN and CDR2 reads SVGIG. V drops 3 bases and J drops 0 bases, leaving 12 bases in between. The rearranged chain carries TRBV30 and TRBJ2-1; TRBD1 is a weak D gene call, 5 bases matching. The material sequenced was peripheral blood. This TCR was recovered from a woman in her seventies with acute or convalescent COVID-19. The sequence in DNA is TGTGCCTGGAGAGCCGGACAAAGCTCCTACAATGAGCAGTTCTTC. Its translation reads: CAWRAGQSSYNEQFF. With the portions outside the CDR3 filled from the reference TRBV30 and TRBJ2-1 genes, the complete variable region becomes SQTIHQWPATLVQPVGSPLSLECTVEGTSNPNLYWYRQAAGRGLQLLFYSVGIGQISSEVPQNLSASRPQDRQFILSSKKLLLSDSGFYLCAWRAGQSSYNEQFFGPGTRLTVL.